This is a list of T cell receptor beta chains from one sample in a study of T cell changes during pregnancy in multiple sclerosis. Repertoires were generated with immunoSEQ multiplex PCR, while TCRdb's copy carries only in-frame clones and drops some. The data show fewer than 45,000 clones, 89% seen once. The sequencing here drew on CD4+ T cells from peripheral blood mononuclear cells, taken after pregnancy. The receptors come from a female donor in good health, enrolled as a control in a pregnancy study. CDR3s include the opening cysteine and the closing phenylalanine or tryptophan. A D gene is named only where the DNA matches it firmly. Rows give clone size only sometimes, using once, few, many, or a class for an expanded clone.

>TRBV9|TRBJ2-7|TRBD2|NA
TGTGCCAGCAGCGTAGGGCTAGCGGGAGGGCCGGTCGAGCAGTACTTC
CASSVGLAGGPVEQYF
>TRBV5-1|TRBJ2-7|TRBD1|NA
TGCGCCAGCAGCAATACCGGGACAGGGGGCTACGAGCAGTACTTC
CASSNTGTGGYEQYF
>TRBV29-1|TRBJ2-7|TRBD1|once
TGCAGCGTTGAAGACGGACAGGGATCCTACGAGCAGTACTTC
CSVEDGQGSYEQYF
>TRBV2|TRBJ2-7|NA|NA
TGTGCCAGCACCCGAGGGCTAGCGAACTCCTACGAGCAGTACTTC
CASTRGLANSYEQYF
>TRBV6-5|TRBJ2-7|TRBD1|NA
TGTGCCAGCACCACGACAGGGAGCTCCTACGAGCAGTACTTC
CASTTTGSSYEQYF
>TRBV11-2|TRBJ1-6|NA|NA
TGTGCCAGCAGCTCCACCGGGACACGGAATTCACCCCTCCACTTT
CASSSTGTRNSPLHF
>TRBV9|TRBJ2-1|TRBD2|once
TGTGCCAGCAGCTACCGGGACTACTCCTACAATGAGCAGTTCTTC
CASSYRDYSYNEQFF
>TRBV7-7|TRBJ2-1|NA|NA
TGTGCTAGCAGCTTATCGGGTGCGGGGCCTAATGAGCAGTTCTTC
CASSLSGAGPNEQFF
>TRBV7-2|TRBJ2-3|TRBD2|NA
TGTGCCAGCAGCTTAAAGCGGCGGGGGACTAGCACAGATACGCAGTATTTT
CASSLKRRGTSTDTQYF
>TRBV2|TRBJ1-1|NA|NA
TGTGCCAGCAGTCCTCAGCGGGACCGCCGTCGGAGACAGACTGAAGCTTTCTTT
CASSPQRDRRRRQTEAFF
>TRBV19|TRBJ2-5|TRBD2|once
TGTGCCAGTAGTCCCGGTTTGGGCGGGGGCCAAGAGACCCAGTACTTC
CASSPGLGGGQETQYF
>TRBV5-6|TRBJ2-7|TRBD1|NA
TGTGCCAGCAGTTTGACAGGGGGGTTGGGGGAGCAGTACTTC
CASSLTGGLGEQYF
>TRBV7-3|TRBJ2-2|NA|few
TGTGCCAGCAGCCCGGTCAGGCGTAACACCGGGGAGCTGTTTTTT
CASSPVRRNTGELFF
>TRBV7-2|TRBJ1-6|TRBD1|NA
TGTGCCAGCAGCCCGGACAGGGACAATCCCCTCCACTTT
CASSPDRDNPLHF
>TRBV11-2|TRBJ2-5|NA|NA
TGTGCCAGCAGCCTGGGGACTCAATCTCAAGAGACCCAGTACTTC
CASSLGTQSQETQYF
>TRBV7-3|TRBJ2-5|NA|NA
TGTGCCAGCAGCTTAACGGGGCGGCACAGCCAAGAGACCCAGTACTTC
CASSLTGRHSQETQYF
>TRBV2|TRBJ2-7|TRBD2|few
TGTGCCAGCAGTGAGTTACCGGGAGGGTCCCACGAGCAGTACTTC
CASSELPGGSHEQYF
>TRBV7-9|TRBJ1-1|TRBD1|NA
TGTGCCAGCAGCTTCGGACAGGGTCACACTGAAGCTTTCTTT
CASSFGQGHTEAFF
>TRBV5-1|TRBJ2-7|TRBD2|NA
TGCGCCAGCAGCTTGGGACTAGCGGGAGACGAGCAGTACTTC
CASSLGLAGDEQYF
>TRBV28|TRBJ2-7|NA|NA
TGTGCCAGCAACGCGGCGGCAATGGGTTCATCCTACGAGCAGTACTTC
CASNAAAMGSSYEQYF
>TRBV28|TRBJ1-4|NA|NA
TGTGCCACTAGATCCCCGACCGATAGCTTTGAAAAACTGTTTTTT
CATRSPTDSFEKLFF
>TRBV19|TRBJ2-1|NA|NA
TGTGCCAGTAGAGGGGGACCTCAGGGAAACAATGAGCAGTTCTTC
CASRGGPQGNNEQFF
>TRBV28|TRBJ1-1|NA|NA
TGCGTCAGCTCCTCCAGGGAAAGTGAAGCTTTCTTT
CVSSSRESEAFF
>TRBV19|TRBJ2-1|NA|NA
TGTGCCAGTAAGTTCAGGAATGAGCAGTTCTTC
CASKFRNEQFF
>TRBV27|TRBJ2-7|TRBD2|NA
TGTGCCAGCAGTTCCTCGTCACCACTGGCTAGCGGGAGTCTATACGAGCAGTACTTC
CASSSSSPLASGSLYEQYF